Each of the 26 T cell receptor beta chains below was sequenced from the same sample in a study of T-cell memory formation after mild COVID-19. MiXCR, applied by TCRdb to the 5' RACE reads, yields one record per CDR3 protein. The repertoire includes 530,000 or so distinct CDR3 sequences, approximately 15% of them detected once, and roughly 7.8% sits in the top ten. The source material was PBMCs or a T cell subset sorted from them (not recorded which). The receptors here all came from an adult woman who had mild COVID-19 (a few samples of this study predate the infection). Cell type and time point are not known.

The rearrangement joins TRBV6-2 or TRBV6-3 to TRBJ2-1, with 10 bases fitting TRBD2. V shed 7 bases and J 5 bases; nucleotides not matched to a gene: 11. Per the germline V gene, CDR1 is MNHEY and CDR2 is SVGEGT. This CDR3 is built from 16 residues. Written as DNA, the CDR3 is TGTGCCAGCACATACGGGACTAGCGCCAACGACAATGAGCAGTTCTTC. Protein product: CASTYGTSANDNEQFF.

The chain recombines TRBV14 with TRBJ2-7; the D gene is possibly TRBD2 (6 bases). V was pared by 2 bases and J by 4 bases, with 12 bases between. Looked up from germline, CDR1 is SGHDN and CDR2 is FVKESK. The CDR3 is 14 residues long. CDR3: CASSQLRGRYEQYF. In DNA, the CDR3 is TGTGCCAGCAGCCAACTTCGAGGGAGGTACGAGCAGTACTTC.

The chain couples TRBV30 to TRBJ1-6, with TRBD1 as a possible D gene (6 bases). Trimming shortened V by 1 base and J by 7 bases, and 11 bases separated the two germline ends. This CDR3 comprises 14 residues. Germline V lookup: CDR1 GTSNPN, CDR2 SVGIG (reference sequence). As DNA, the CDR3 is TGTGCCTGGAGTGAAGGACAGCACAATTCACCCCTCCACTTT. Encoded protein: CAWSEGQHNSPLHF.

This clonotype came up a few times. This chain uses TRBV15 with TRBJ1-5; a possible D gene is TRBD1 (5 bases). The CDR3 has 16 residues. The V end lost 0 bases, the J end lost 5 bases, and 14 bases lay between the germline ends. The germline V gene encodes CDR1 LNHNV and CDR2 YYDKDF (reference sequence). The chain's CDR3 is CATSRDWGGGDQPQHF. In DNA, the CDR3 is TGTGCCACCAGCAGAGATTGGGGCGGGGGGGATCAGCCCCAGCATTTT.

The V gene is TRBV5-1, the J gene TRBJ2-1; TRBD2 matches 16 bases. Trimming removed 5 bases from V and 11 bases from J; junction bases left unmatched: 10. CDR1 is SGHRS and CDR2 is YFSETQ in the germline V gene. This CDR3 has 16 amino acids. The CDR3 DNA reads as TGCGCCAGCAGAAGCCCGGGACTAGCGGGAGGGCCAAAGCAGTTCTTC. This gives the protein CASRSPGLAGGPKQFF.

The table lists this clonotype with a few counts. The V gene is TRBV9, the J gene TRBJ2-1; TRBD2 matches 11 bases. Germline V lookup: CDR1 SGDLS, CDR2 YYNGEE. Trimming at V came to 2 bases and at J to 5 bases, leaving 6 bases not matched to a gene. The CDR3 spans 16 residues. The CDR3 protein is CASSVEIAGGNNEQFF. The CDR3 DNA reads TGTGCCAGCAGCGTCGAGATAGCGGGGGGGAACAATGAGCAGTTCTTC.

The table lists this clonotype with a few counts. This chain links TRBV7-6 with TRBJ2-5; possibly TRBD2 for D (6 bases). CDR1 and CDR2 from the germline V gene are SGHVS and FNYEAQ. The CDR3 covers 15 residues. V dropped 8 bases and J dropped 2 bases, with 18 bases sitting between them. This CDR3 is CASANAGMGQETQYF. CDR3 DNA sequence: TGTGCCAGCGCCAACGCGGGGATGGGACAAGAGACCCAGTACTTC.

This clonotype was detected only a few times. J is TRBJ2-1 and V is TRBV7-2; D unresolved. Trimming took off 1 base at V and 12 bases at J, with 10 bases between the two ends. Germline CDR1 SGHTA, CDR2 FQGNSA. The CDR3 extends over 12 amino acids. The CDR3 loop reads CASSLERVAQFF. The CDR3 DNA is TGTGCCAGCAGCTTAGAAAGGGTGGCGCAGTTCTTC.

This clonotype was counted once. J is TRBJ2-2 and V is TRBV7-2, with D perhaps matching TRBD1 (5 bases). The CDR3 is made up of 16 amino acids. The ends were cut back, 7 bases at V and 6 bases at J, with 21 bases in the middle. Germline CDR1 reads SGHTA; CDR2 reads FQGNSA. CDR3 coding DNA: TGTGCCAGCAAATTCTTCCTACAAACAGGAGCCGGGGAGCTGTTTTTT. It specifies CASKFFLQTGAGELFF.

CDR3 residues: CASSLSEGMDYGYTF. Here the CDR3 DNA reads TGTGCCAGCAGCTTATCGGAGGGAATGGACTATGGCTACACCTTC. This sequence joins TRBV7-9 and TRBJ1-2, with D hard to call. In germline, CDR1 is SEHNR, CDR2 FQNEAQ (reference sequence). V was trimmed by 2 bases and J by 3 bases, leaving 13 bases between them. The CDR3 length is 15 residues.

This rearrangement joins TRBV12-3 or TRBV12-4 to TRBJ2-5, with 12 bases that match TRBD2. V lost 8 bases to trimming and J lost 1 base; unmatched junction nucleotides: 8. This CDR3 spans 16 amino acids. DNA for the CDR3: TGTGCCAGCGGATCTTCTAGCGGGGGGGCCCAAGAGACCCAGTACTTC. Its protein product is CASGSSSGGAQETQYF.

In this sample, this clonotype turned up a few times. The CDR3 region is CATSSPGTSGGSQETQYF. Written as DNA, the CDR3 is TGTGCCACCAGCTCACCCGGGACTAGCGGTGGATCCCAAGAGACCCAGTACTTC. The chain combines TRBV15 with TRBJ2-5; 11 bases match TRBD2. This CDR3 has 18 residues. Germline V lookup: CDR1 LNHNV, CDR2 YYDKDF (reference sequence). J gave up 1 base and V 5 bases, and 12 bases lay outside the gene matches.

The CDR3 sequence: CASSLRDRGTRNQPQHF. In DNA, the CDR3 is TGTGCCAGCAGCTTAAGGGACAGGGGCACTCGCAATCAGCCCCAGCATTTT. The chain carries TRBV7-8 and TRBJ1-5, with 10 bases matching TRBD1. V gave up 2 bases and J gave up 2 bases; unmatched junction bases: 6. Germline-derived CDR1 and CDR2 are SGHVS and FQNEAQ. There are 17 residues in the CDR3.

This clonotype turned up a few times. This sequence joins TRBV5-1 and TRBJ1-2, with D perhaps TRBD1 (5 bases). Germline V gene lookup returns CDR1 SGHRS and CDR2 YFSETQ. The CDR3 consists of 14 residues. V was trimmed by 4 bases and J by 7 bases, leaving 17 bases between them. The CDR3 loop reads CASSPGGTTGGYTF. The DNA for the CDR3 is TGCGCCAGCAGCCCCGGGGGGACGACGGGTGGCTACACCTTC.

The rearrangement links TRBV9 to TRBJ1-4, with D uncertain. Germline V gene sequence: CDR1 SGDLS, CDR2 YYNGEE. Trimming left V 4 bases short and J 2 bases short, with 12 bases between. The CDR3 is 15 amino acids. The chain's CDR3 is CASSSRGMTNEKLFF. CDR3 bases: TGTGCCAGCAGCTCCCGTGGCATGACTAATGAAAAACTGTTTTTT. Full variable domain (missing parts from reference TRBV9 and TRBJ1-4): DSGVTQTPKHLITATGQRVTLRCSPRSGDLSVYWYQQSLDQGLQFLIQYYNGEERAKGNILERFSAQQFPDLHSELNLSSLELGDSALYFCASSSRGMTNEKLFFGSGTQLSVL.

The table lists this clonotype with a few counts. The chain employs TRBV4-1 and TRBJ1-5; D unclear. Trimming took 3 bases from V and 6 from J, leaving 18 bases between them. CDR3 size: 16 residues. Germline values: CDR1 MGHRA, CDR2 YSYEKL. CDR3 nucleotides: TGCGCCAGCAGCCACCTAGAAGAGGGCCCTGGTCAGCCCCAGCATTTT. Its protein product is CASSHLEEGPGQPQHF.

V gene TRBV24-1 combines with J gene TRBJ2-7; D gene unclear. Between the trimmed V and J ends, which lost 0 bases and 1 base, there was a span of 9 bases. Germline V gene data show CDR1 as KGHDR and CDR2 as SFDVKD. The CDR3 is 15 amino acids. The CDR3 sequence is CATSDLRSGSYEQYF. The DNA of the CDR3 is TGTGCCACCAGTGATTTGAGGTCTGGATCCTACGAGCAGTACTTC.

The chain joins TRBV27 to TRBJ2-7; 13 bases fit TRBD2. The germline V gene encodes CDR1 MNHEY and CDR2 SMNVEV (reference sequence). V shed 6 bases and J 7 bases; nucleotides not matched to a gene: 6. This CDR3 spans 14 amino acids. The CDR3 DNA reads TGTGCCAGCAGCAGGACTAGCGGGGGCCGGGAGCAGTACTTC. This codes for CASSRTSGGREQYF.

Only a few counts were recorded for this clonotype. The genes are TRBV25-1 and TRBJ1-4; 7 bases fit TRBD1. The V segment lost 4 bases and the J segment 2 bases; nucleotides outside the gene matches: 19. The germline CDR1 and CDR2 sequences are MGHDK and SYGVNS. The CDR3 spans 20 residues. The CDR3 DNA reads TGTGCCAGCAGTGTTTCGAACAGGGGCCGCCTTGGGGTGACTAATGAAAAACTGTTTTTT. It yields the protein CASSVSNRGRLGVTNEKLFF.

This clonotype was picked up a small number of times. CDR3: CATSEYPKDTQYF. CDR3 coding DNA: TGTGCCACCAGTGAATACCCAAAAGATACGCAGTATTTT. The chain is built from TRBV24-1 and TRBJ2-3; D ambiguous. The germline CDR1 and CDR2 sequences are KGHDR and SFDVKD. This CDR3 is 13 amino acids long. Trimming cost V 4 bases and J 5 bases, with 9 bases left between them.

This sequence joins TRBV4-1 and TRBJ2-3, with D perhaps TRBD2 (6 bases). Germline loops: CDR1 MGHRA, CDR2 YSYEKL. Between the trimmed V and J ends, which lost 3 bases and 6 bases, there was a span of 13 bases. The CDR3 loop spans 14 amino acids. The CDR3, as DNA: TGCGCCAGCAGCCAGGTTACTAGCCAGGATACGCAGTATTTT. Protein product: CASSQVTSQDTQYF.

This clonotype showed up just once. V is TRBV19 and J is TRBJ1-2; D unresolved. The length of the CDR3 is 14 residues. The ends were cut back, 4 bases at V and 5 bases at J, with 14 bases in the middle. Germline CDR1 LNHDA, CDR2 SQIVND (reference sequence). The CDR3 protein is CASSTSGLGYGYTF. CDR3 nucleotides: TGTGCCAGTAGTACCTCCGGGCTTGGGTATGGCTACACCTTC.

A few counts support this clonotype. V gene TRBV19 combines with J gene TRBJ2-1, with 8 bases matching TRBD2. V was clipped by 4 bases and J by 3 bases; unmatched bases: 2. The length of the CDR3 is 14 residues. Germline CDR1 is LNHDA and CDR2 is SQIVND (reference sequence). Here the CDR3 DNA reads TGTGCCAGTAGTAACGGGGGGGACTACAATGAGCAGTTCTTC. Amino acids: CASSNGGDYNEQFF.

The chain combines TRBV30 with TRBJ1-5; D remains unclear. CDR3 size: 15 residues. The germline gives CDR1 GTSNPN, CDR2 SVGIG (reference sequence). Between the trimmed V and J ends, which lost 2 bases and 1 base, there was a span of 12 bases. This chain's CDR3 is CAWSSGVGSNQPQHF. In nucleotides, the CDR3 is TGTGCCTGGAGTTCCGGGGTAGGGAGCAATCAGCCCCAGCATTTT.

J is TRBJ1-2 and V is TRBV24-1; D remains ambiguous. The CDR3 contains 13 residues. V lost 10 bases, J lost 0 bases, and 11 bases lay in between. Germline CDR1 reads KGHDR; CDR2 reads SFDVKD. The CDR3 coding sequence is TGTGCCACATCGACGAGGACTAACTATGGCTACACCTTC. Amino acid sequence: CATSTRTNYGYTF.

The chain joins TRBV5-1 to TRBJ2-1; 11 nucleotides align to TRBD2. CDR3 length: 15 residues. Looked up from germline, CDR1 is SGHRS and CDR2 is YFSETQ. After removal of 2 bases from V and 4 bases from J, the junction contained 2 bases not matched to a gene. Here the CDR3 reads CASSFSGGVYNEQFF. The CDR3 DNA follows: TGCGCCAGCAGCTTTAGCGGGGGGGTTTACAATGAGCAGTTCTTC.